This T cell receptor (beta chain) was sequenced in a study of regulatory T cells in long-lasting Graves disease (TCRdb year 2021). With respect to the entire study: In the newly diagnosed Graves' disease group, patients had been taking antithyroid drugs for less than 3 months. Patients with persistent Graves' disease were compared with patients with newly diagnosed Graves' disease using TCR sequencing and RNA sequencing of peripheral blood. The study took place in China and was registered as a clinical trial. A total of some 35 samples underwent TCR sequencing: about 13 from persistent and about 20 from newly diagnosed Graves' disease patients.

Beyond this particular receptor, the publication reports: Persistent Graves' disease patients showed lower TCR Shannon entropy and fewer highly expanded clones than newly diagnosed patients, suggesting clonal expansion. As a limitation, the authors acknowledged that the small sample size may reduce accuracy. More public clonotypes were shared among persistent patients (roughly 3,000) than among newly diagnosed patients (under 1,000). TRBV28, TRBJ1-2 and TRBJ2-5 were preferentially used in persistent disease, while TRBV20-1 and TRBJ2-1 were favored in newly diagnosed disease. Peripheral blood alone was examined, since thyroid tissue, which constituted the primary lesion, could not be accessed. Sequencing and analysis were limited to the TCR beta chain.

CDR1 KGHSH and CDR2 LQKENI are derived from the germline V gene. V is cut by 3 bases and J by 3 bases, and the space between the germline ends is 8 bases. The CDR3 measures 13 amino acids from cysteine to phenylalanine. CDR3 DNA only is kept here, 39 bases in frame from base 1. Per the publication, the time point label means: newly diagnosed GD, antithyroid drugs for less than 3 months. RNA was extracted from PBMCs in TRIzol for both TCR sequencing and RNA sequencing. Graves' disease was diagnosed according to American Thyroid Association guidelines. The patients came from an endocrinology department in Xi'an, China. From each patient, around 8.3 milliliters of peripheral blood was collected into an EDTA anticoagulant tube. Ficoll Paque Plus density gradient separation was used to isolate PBMCs, and no additional T cell sorting was done. RNA quality was checked with an Agilent 2100 Bioanalyzer and agarose gel, and concentration with a NanoDrop 2000.

This clonotype was seen repeatedly, ten times or more. It lacks a known antigen. No qualities accompany the bases; no much larger clone lies one base away. Library prep was done by multiplex PCR. The sample was run on an Illumina HiSeq 4000. TCR beta libraries were built with iRepertoire HTBI primers and Arm-PCR amplification of CDR3 regions. Gel purification was performed on PCR products prior to sequencing. In the source study's methods: A total of fewer than 65 TRBV and 14 TRBJ segments were identified across samples and were used for gene usage analysis of CDR3 amino acid clonotypes. COPE and FqMerger were used to merge filtered high-quality paired reads into contigs. BLAST was used to align contigs to IMGT TRBV, TRBD and TRBJ reference genes, with CDR3 defined following IMGT. Highly expanded clones were defined as clonotypes with a frequency above 0.1%. Shannon entropy served as the measure of repertoire diversity, while the Gini coefficient captured V-J evenness. A clonotype found in more than one individual was treated as public. The public reads were quality trimmed at Q25 with fastp and then assembled into clones with MiXCR by TCRdb, keeping productive beta chains. Each entry merges the rows of one CDR3 protein and shows their most common DNA and genes. What appears here as the V and J calls and clone size reflects TCRdb's work, not the paper's. The table for this sample lists a few hundred thousand distinct CDR3 sequences; 20% of them were counted only once. Approximately 15% of the sample rests with the top ten.

This clonotype was obtained from a female donor with Graves disease. This chain is built from TRBV18 and TRBJ1-2; there is no confident call for the D gene. The input for sequencing was peripheral blood mononuclear cells (PBMCs), taken at new diagnosis, from a patient treated with antithyroid drugs. The CDR3: CASSPTDDYGYTF. The DNA sequence is as follows: TGTGCCAGCTCACCCACCGACGACTATGGCTACACCTTC.